These 17 T cell receptor beta chains were all obtained from the same sample, sequenced in a study of blood T cell repertoires in COVID-19. Only in-frame clones appear in the TCRdb table, and some are missing; sequencing was by immunoSEQ multiplex PCR. The sample lists under 350,000 clones; roughly 85% were seen once. The source material was peripheral blood. The origin of the receptors is a human donor in a cohort sampled during active COVID-19.

The rearrangement uses TRBV4-1 and TRBJ1-4; a weak D match, TRBD1 (6 bases). In germline, CDR1 is MGHRA, CDR2 YSYEKL. The CDR3 consists of 14 residues. Between the trimmed V and J ends, which lost 4 bases and 5 bases, there was a span of 11 bases. The CDR3 protein is CASSPLGANEKLFF. The CDR3 DNA is TGCGCCAGCAGCCCGCTGGGGGCGAATGAAAAACTGTTTTTT.

Written as DNA, the CDR3 is TGTGCCAGCAGACTAGGACAGGGAATTGAGAAACTGTTTTTT. Residues: CASRLGQGIEKLFF. The gene calls are TRBV27 and TRBJ1-4, with TRBD1 matching 8 bases. The CDR3 length is 14 residues. V shed 6 bases, J shed 11 bases, and the junction held 11 bases outside the gene matches. Germline V gene data show CDR1 as MNHEY and CDR2 as SMNVEV (reference sequence).

The V gene is TRBV7-2, the J gene TRBJ2-2; possibly TRBD2 for D (7 bases). Looked up from germline, CDR1 is SGHTA and CDR2 is FQGNSA. Trimming took off 1 base at V and 4 bases at J, with 13 bases between the two ends. The CDR3 runs to 16 residues. The CDR3 reads CASSLGGGAATGELFF. The DNA for the CDR3 is TGTGCCAGCAGCTTAGGAGGGGGGGCCGCCACCGGGGAGCTGTTTTTT.

This chain uses TRBV18 with TRBJ2-2, with no clear D. The CDR3 has 14 residues. Trimming cost V 3 bases and J 6 bases, with 11 bases left between them. In germline, CDR1 is KGHSH, CDR2 LQKENI. CDR3 DNA sequence: TGTGCCAGCTCACCCTCACAAGTGTCCGGGGAGCTGTTTTTT. It yields the protein CASSPSQVSGELFF.

V gene TRBV5-1 combines with J gene TRBJ2-2; D gene uncertain. The CDR3 consists of 14 residues. Trimming pared 3 bases from V and 0 bases from J, leaving 6 bases between. Germline V lookup: CDR1 SGHRS, CDR2 YFSETQ. The CDR3 spells CASSSDTNTGELFF. CDR3 nucleotide sequence: TGCGCCAGCAGCTCCGACACGAACACCGGGGAGCTGTTTTTT.

This chain connects TRBV12-5 to TRBJ2-7; 8 bases are shared with TRBD1. Per germline, CDR1 LGHNT and CDR2 FRNRAP. Trimming at V came to 4 bases and at J to 3 bases, leaving 8 bases not matched to a gene. The CDR3 has 15 residues. CDR3 sequence reads: CASGSTDRGHYEQYF. The DNA of the CDR3 is TGTGCTAGTGGTTCCACCGACAGGGGTCACTACGAGCAGTACTTC.

The rearrangement joins TRBV5-5 to TRBJ1-1, with unresolved D. This CDR3 has 14 amino acids. Trimming removed 4 bases at V and 4 bases at J, with 14 bases between. Looked up from germline, CDR1 is SGHKS and CDR2 is YYEKEE (reference sequence). The CDR3 DNA reads as TGTGCCAGCAGCCGGGCCCTGGAGGGCACTGAAGCTTTCTTT. Translated: CASSRALEGTEAFF.

This chain links TRBV10-3 with TRBJ1-2; 10 nucleotides line up with TRBD1. Unmatched junction bases numbered 13, after V lost 0 bases and J lost 3 bases. The CDR3 sequence is 19 residues long. The V gene's germline CDR1 is ENHRY and CDR2 SYGVKD. CDR3 protein: CAISESIGTGEPNYYGYTF. In nucleotides, the CDR3 is TGTGCCATCAGTGAGTCGATAGGGACAGGGGAGCCCAACTACTATGGCTACACCTTC.

This chain connects TRBV4-1 to TRBJ1-2; 8 bases are a match to TRBD1. The germline V gene encodes CDR1 MGHRA and CDR2 YSYEKL. CDR3 size: 14 residues. Unmatched junction bases numbered 11, after V lost 4 bases and J lost 10 bases. For the CDR3, the DNA is TGCGCCAGCAGCCCGATCAGGGGGCTTTTATACTACACCTTC. Translating it yields CASSPIRGLLYYTF.

The rearrangement uses TRBV5-1 and TRBJ1-1, with 8 bases aligning to TRBD1. The CDR3 length is 15 residues. J lost 4 bases, V lost 1 base, and 6 bases had no gene match. Germline lookup yields CDR1 SGHRS and CDR2 YFSETQ. The CDR3 loop is CASSLRGQGATEAFF. The DNA for the CDR3 is TGCGCCAGCAGCTTGAGGGGGCAGGGGGCCACTGAAGCTTTCTTT.

The chain recombines TRBV6-6 with TRBJ1-1; 7 bases map to TRBD1. V was pared by 8 bases and J by 0 bases, with 3 bases of the junction left unmatched. Germline V lookup: CDR1 MNHNY, CDR2 SVGAGI (reference sequence). The CDR3 spans 13 residues. The CDR3 sequence: CASWDSLNTEAFF. In DNA form, the CDR3 reads TGTGCCAGCTGGGACAGCCTGAACACTGAAGCTTTCTTT.

The V call is TRBV3-1 (or the pseudogene TRBV3-2), the J call TRBJ2-7, with D perhaps TRBD2 (6 bases). Trimming shortened V by 3 bases and J by 3 bases, and 15 bases separated the two germline ends. Germline V gene lookup returns CDR1 LGHDT and CDR2 YNNKEL (reference sequence). The CDR3 contains 15 residues. CDR3 sequence reads: CASSQAGLSNYEQYF. The CDR3 DNA is TGTGCCAGCAGCCAGGCGGGGCTCTCAAACTACGAGCAGTACTTC.

This chain connects TRBV13 to TRBJ2-3, with 7 nucleotides matching TRBD1. V was clipped by 3 bases and J by 3 bases; unmatched bases: 6. The CDR3 loop spans 15 amino acids. Germline CDR1 is PRHDT and CDR2 is FYEKMQ (reference sequence). CDR3 nucleotides: TGTGCCAGCAGCTTCTTGACAGGGTCGACAGATACGCAGTATTTT. Encoded protein: CASSFLTGSTDTQYF.

The chain links TRBV19 to TRBJ1-5, with D uncertain. CDR3 length: 15 amino acids. Between the trimmed V and J ends, which lost 5 bases and 2 bases, there was a span of 13 bases. Germline CDR1 reads LNHDA; CDR2 reads SQIVND (reference sequence). As DNA, the CDR3 is TGTGCCAGTAGTTCCCAGGCCCAGGGCAATCAGCCCCAGCATTTT. This sequence encodes CASSSQAQGNQPQHF. Drawing the rest from reference TRBV19 and TRBJ1-5, the complete variable domain is DGGITQSPKYLFRKEGQNVTLSCEQNLNHDAMYWYRQDPGQGLRLIYYSQIVNDFQKGDIAEGYSVSREKKESFPLTVTSAQKNPTAFYLCASSSQAQGNQPQHFGDGTRLSIL.

The V and J genes are TRBV7-9 and TRBJ1-2; D might be TRBD1 (6 bases). The CDR3 covers 14 residues. Germline CDR1 SEHNR, CDR2 FQNEAQ (reference sequence). Trimming removed 3 bases at V and 2 bases at J, with 10 bases between. CDR3 in amino acids: CASSLNRENYGYTF. CDR3 DNA: TGTGCCAGCAGCTTGAACAGGGAAAACTATGGCTACACCTTC.

The V gene is TRBV10-2, the J gene TRBJ1-1; 9 nucleotides align to TRBD1. Germline V gives CDR1 WSHSY, CDR2 SAAADI. CDR3 length: 15 amino acids. V was pared by 7 bases and J by 5 bases, with 11 bases of the junction left unmatched. CDR3 coding DNA: TGCGCCAGCAAAACCGGGACAGGGTTGAGAACTGAAGCTTTCTTT. It yields the protein CASKTGTGLRTEAFF.

This chain connects TRBV19 to TRBJ1-3; 8 positions agree with TRBD1. CDR1 LNHDA and CDR2 SQIVND come from the germline V gene (reference sequence). The V gene end was trimmed by 3 bases and the J gene end by 2 bases; junction bases not matched to a gene: 6. The CDR3 spans 16 residues. The CDR3 nucleotides read TGTGCCAGTAGTATTGCTGGACAGGGAACTGGAAACACCATATATTTT. This translates into CASSIAGQGTGNTIYF.